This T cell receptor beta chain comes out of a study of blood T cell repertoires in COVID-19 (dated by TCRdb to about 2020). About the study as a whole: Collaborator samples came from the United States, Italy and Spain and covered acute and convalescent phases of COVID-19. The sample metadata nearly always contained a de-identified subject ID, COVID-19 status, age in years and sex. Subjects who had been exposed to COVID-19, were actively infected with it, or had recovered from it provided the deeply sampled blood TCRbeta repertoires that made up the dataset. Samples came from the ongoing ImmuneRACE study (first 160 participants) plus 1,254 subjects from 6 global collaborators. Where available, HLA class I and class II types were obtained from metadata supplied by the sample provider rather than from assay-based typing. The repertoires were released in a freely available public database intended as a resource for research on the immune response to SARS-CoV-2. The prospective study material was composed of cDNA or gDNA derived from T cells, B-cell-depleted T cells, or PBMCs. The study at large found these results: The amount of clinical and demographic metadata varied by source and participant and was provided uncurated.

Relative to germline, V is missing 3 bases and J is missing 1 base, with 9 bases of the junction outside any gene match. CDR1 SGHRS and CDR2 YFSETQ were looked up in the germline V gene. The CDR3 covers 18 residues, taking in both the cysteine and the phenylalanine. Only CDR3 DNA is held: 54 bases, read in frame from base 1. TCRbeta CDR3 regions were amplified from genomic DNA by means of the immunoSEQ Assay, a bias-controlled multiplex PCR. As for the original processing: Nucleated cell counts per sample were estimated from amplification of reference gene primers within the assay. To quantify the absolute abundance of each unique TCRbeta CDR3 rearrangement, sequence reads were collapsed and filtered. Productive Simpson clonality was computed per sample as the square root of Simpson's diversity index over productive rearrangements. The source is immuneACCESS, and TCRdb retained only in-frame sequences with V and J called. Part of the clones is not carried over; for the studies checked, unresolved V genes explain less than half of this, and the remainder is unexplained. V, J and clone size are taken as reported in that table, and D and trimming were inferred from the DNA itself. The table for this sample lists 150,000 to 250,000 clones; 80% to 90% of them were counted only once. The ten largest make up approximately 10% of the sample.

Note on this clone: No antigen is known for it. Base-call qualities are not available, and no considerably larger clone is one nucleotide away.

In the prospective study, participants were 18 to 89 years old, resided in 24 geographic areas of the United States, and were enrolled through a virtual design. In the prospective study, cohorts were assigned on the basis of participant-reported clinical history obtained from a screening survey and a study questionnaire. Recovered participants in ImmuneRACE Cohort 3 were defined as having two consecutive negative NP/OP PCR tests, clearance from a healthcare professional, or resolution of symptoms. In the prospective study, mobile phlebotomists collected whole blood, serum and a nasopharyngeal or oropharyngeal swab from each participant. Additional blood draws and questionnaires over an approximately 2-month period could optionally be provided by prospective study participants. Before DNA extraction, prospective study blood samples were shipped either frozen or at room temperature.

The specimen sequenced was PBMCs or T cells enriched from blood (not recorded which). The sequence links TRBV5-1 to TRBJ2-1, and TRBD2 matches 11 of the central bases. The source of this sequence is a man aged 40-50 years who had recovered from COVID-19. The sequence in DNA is TGCGCCAGCAGCTCCCTAGCGGGAGGCATGATTTCCTACAATGAGCAGTTCTTC. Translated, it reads CASSSLAGGMISYNEQFF.